This is a list of T cell receptor beta chains from one sample in a study of blood T cell repertoires in COVID-19. The method was immunoSEQ multiplex PCR; TCRdb's version includes in-frame clones alone and lacks a portion of them. This sample has around 62,000 clones; roughly 88% occur once, and the top ten carry 43%. Source material: peripheral blood. These receptors originate from a woman aged 55-69 years with COVID-19, enrolled during active disease. Each CDR3 is given with its conserved first and last residue. Each record gives: clone size, V gene, CDR3 protein. Clone size is stated in some rows and not others, as once, few, many or a class when expanded.

clone size: -
V gene: TRBV19
CDR3 protein: CASSIRGLVLAGELFF

clone size: -
V gene: TRBV10-3
CDR3 protein: CAISPSSGVSSYNEQFF

clone size: -
V gene: TRBV21-1
CDR3 protein: CASTGHPYNEQFF

clone size: -
V gene: TRBV6-5
CDR3 protein: CASSSTGTGQWPQHF

clone size: -
V gene: TRBV18
CDR3 protein: CASSRGQHYGYTF

clone size: -
V gene: TRBV18
CDR3 protein: CASSPGTSSYNEQFF

clone size: -
V gene: TRBV3-1/TRBV3-2
CDR3 protein: CASSFGTYLNTEAFF

clone size: -
V gene: TRBV9
CDR3 protein: CASSVESGGRDEQYF

clone size: -
V gene: TRBV7-2
CDR3 protein: CASSLPPSLAQETQYF

clone size: -
V gene: TRBV7-2
CDR3 protein: CASSLGGVGRGYTF

clone size: -
V gene: TRBV4-1
CDR3 protein: CASSPGQGGSYEQYF

clone size: -
V gene: TRBV13
CDR3 protein: CASSFSTWQETQYF

clone size: -
V gene: TRBV6-5
CDR3 protein: CASSPLPSGGGELFF

clone size: -
V gene: TRBV7-2
CDR3 protein: CASSLAYTVRGTQYF

clone size: -
V gene: TRBV7-2
CDR3 protein: CASSLVLAGGLYEQYF

clone size: -
V gene: TRBV5-4
CDR3 protein: CASSLAAGAYNEQFF

clone size: -
V gene: TRBV7-8
CDR3 protein: CASSPLGQGAYGYTF

clone size: -
V gene: TRBV28
CDR3 protein: CASGGQISGNTIYF

clone size: -
V gene: TRBV27
CDR3 protein: CASITGGVGNTIYF

clone size: -
V gene: TRBV18
CDR3 protein: CASSPGTQETQYF

clone size: -
V gene: TRBV19
CDR3 protein: CASSILWGDTEAFF

clone size: once
V gene: TRBV19
CDR3 protein: CASSIDRQGYSGNTIYF

clone size: -
V gene: TRBV9
CDR3 protein: CASSPTGTTNEKLFF

clone size: -
V gene: TRBV7-7
CDR3 protein: CASSLLGAEDTQYF

clone size: -
V gene: TRBV5-1
CDR3 protein: CASSLDGDTEAFF

clone size: -
V gene: TRBV9
CDR3 protein: CASSVVSRGDEQFF

clone size: -
V gene: TRBV14
CDR3 protein: CASSPRRFSTSSYNEQFF

clone size: -
V gene: TRBV30
CDR3 protein: CAWGLAQETQYF

clone size: -
V gene: TRBV7-8
CDR3 protein: CASSPTGISGNTIYF

clone size: -
V gene: TRBV7-2
CDR3 protein: CASSLNMGGSGNTIYF

clone size: -
V gene: TRBV4-3
CDR3 protein: CASSHGTGLGYGYTF

clone size: -
V gene: TRBV7-2
CDR3 protein: CASSEQGLGNEKLFF

clone size: -
V gene: TRBV28
CDR3 protein: CASQLGLSGTQYF

clone size: few
V gene: TRBV6-4
CDR3 protein: CASSEGQKNEKLFF

clone size: -
V gene: TRBV9
CDR3 protein: CASTIGGEGYGYTF

clone size: -
V gene: TRBV7-8
CDR3 protein: CASSLDGTGGIGEKLFF

clone size: -
V gene: TRBV10-1
CDR3 protein: CASSKGQGLGETQYF

clone size: -
V gene: TRBV30
CDR3 protein: CAWSEGRVVGELFF

clone size: -
V gene: TRBV28
CDR3 protein: CASSSLRRTSGSSYEQYF

clone size: -
V gene: TRBV25-1
CDR3 protein: CASSESRTGSEAFF

clone size: -
V gene: TRBV5-4
CDR3 protein: CASSHGLVLTF

clone size: -
V gene: TRBV5-1
CDR3 protein: CASHRGTGVFSGANVLTF

clone size: -
V gene: TRBV20-1
CDR3 protein: CSASGQGAPLYGYTF

clone size: -
V gene: TRBV18
CDR3 protein: CASSPPPIVQGVGGYTF

clone size: -
V gene: TRBV5-1
CDR3 protein: CASSSGTGLYEQYF

clone size: -
V gene: TRBV2
CDR3 protein: CASSLLRGSYNEQFF

clone size: -
V gene: TRBV10-3
CDR3 protein: CAISESGGRGEKLFF

clone size: -
V gene: TRBV4-1
CDR3 protein: CASSQGVDSSNQPQHF

clone size: -
V gene: TRBV28
CDR3 protein: CASSLPPGTSGREQYF

clone size: -
V gene: TRBV6-4
CDR3 protein: CASTGTGIRLTFF

clone size: -
V gene: TRBV5-8
CDR3 protein: CASSLQGNQPQHF

clone size: -
V gene: TRBV19
CDR3 protein: CASSDKHAETQYF

clone size: -
V gene: TRBV5-1
CDR3 protein: CASSPDGTSGRLYEQYF

clone size: many
V gene: TRBV23-1
CDR3 protein: CASSQSGPSGVSTDTQYF